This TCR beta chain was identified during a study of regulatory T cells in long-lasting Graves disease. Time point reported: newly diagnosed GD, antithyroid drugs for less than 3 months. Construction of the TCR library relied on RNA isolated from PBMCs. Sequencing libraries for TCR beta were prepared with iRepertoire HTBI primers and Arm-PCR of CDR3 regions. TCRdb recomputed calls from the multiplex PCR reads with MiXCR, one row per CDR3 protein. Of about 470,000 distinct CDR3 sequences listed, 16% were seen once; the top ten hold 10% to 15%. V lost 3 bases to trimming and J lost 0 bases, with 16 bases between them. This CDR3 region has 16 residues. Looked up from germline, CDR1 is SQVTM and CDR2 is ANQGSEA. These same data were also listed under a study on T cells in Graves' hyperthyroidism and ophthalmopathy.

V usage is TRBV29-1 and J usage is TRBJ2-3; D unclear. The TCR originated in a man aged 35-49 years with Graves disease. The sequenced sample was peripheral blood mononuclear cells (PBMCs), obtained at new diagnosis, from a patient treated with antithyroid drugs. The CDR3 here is CSVEDFAAWSTDTQYF. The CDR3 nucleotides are TGCAGCGTTGAGGATTTCGCGGCTTGGAGCACAGATACGCAGTATTTT.